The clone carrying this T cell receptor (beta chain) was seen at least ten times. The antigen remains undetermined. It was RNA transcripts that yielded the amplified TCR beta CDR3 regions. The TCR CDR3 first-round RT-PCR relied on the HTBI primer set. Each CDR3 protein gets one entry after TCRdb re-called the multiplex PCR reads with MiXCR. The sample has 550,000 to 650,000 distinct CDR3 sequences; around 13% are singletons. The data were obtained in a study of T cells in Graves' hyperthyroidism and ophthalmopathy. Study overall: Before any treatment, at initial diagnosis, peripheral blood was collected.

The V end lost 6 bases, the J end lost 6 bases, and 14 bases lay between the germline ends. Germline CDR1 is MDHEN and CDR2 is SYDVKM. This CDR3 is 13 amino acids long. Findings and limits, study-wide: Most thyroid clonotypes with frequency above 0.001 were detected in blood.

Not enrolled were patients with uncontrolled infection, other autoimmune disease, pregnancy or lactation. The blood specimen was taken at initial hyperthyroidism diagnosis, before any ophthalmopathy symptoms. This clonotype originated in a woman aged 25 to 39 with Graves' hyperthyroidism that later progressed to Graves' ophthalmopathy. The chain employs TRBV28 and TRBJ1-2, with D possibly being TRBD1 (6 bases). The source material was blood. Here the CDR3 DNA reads TGTGCCAGCAGCGACAGGACCGTTGATGGCTACACCTTC. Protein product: CASSDRTVDGYTF.